This T cell receptor beta chain was retrieved from a study of PD-1 blockade in classical Hodgkin lymphoma. CDR1 and CDR2 from the germline V gene are MDHEN and SYDVKM. The trim removed 4 bases at V and 4 bases at J, leaving 6 bases unmatched. The CDR3 contains 15 residues. Time point noted: cycle 4 day 1 (C4D1), after less than seven weeks of nivolumab. Each patient relapsed following autologous stem cell transplantation, and prior brentuximab vedotin exposure differed. Negative selection with magnetic separation was used to purify CD4+ T cells from thawed PBMCs. TCRdb keeps only in-frame clones here, not all; method: immunoSEQ multiplex PCR. The profile covers some 26,000 clones, with 80% appearing a single time and about 3.4% taken by the ten largest.

The chain joins TRBV28 to TRBJ1-5, with TRBD1 matching over 8 bases. This specimen was CD4+ T cells from blood, taken before the fourth cycle of nivolumab. The receptor was isolated from a human donor with classical Hodgkin lymphoma. The CDR3 nucleotides are TGTGCCAGCAGTTCCGGACAGGGAGAGAATCAGCCCCAGCATTTT. Encoded protein: CASSSGQGENQPQHF.